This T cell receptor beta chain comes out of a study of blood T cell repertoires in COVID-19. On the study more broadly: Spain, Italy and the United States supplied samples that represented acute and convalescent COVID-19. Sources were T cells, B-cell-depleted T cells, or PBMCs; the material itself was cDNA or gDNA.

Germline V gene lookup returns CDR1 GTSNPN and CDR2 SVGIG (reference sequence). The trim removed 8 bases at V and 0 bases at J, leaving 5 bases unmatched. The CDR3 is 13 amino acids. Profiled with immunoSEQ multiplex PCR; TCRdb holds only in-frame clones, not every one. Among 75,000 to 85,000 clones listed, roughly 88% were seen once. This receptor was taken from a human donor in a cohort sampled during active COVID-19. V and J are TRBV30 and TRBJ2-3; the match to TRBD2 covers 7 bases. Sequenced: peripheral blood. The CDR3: CALSGVSTDTQYF. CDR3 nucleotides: TGTGCCCTGAGCGGGGTTAGCACAGATACGCAGTATTTT. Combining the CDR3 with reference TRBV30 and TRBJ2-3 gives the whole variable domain SQTIHQWPATLVQPVGSPLSLECTVEGTSNPNLYWYRQAAGRGLQLLFYSVGIGQISSEVPQNLSASRPQDRQFILSSKKLLLSDSGFYLCALSGVSTDTQYFGPGTRLTVL.